Shown below are 5 T cell receptor beta chains from a single sample sequenced in a study of T cell changes during pregnancy in multiple sclerosis. Clones were sequenced by immunoSEQ multiplex PCR, and TCRdb holds only the in-frame ones, with some missing. The sample yields about 40,000 clones, roughly 90% seen once. This specimen was CD8+ T cells from peripheral blood mononuclear cells, taken in the first trimester of pregnancy. These TCRs come from a female donor with multiple sclerosis, enrolled in a pregnancy study.

This clone showed up many times. The chain is built from TRBV15 and TRBJ2-1, with D perhaps TRBD2 (6 bases). Trimming took off 0 bases at V and 6 bases at J, with 12 bases between the two ends. The germline V gene encodes CDR1 LNHNV and CDR2 YYDKDF (reference sequence). CDR3 length: 15 amino acids. The CDR3 sequence: CATSREAGTSNEQFF. The CDR3, as DNA: TGTGCCACCAGCAGAGAGGCGGGAACGAGCAATGAGCAGTTCTTC.

The V gene is TRBV7-9, the J gene TRBJ2-7; TRBD2 aligns across 7 bases. Per the germline V gene, CDR1 is SEHNR and CDR2 is FQNEAQ (reference sequence). V lost 1 base, J lost 1 base, and 4 bases stayed unmatched. The CDR3 spans 15 residues. DNA of the CDR3: TGTGCCAGCAGCTTAGAGCTAGCGGCGTCCTACGAGCAGTACTTC. The encoded protein is CASSLELAASYEQYF.

The CDR3 spells CASSYGAVFYEQYF. CDR3 coding DNA: TGTGCCAGCAGTTATGGAGCGGTGTTCTACGAGCAGTACTTC. This chain links TRBV6-5 with TRBJ2-5; tentative D call: TRBD2 (5 bases). Matching the DNA end better, TRBJ2-7 makes the J call doubtful. CDR1 is MNHEY and CDR2 is SVGAGI in the germline V gene. The CDR3 contains 14 residues.

This chain joins TRBV13 and TRBJ2-1; D may match TRBD1 or TRBD2 (6 bases each). The V and J ends lost 4 bases and 10 bases respectively, with 20 bases between them. This CDR3 is 15 amino acids long. CDR1 and CDR2 (germline): PRHDT, FYEKMQ (reference sequence). CDR3 sequence: CASSSGDSTLGEQFF. The CDR3 DNA sequence: TGTGCCAGCAGCTCAGGGGACTCCACACTCGGGGAGCAGTTCTTC.

The V gene is TRBV14, the J gene TRBJ2-4, with 13 bases matching TRBD2. Per germline, CDR1 SGHDN and CDR2 FVKESK. The CDR3 sequence is 19 residues long. With V trimmed by 3 bases and J by 6 bases, 14 bases remained unmatched. The CDR3 region is CASSHPGLAGAYTPNIQYF. CDR3 sequence (DNA): TGTGCCAGCAGCCACCCCGGACTAGCGGGGGCCTATACCCCAAACATTCAGTACTTC.